The sequence of this TCR beta chain was determined in a study of monozygotic twins with cystic fibrosis. General study points: Shared CDR3 numbers were not associated with age, concordance or severity. In 13 of 16 pairs, V gene usage was closest to the co-twin's.

Only in-frame clones appear in the TCRdb table, and some are missing; sequencing was by immunoSEQ multiplex PCR. Among some 33,000 clones, 80% to 95% were seen once, and the ten largest hold under 0.25%. Turning to this clone: Its antigen is not identified.

The CDR3 spans 11 residues. The V gene lost 4 bases and the J gene lost 6 bases, with 4 bases spanning the gap. Sequencing input: blood. The chain carries TRBV23-1 and TRBJ2-1; no firm D call. TRBV23-1 is flagged as an ORF with uncertain function. The origin of this receptor is a boy aged 2 to 10 with cystic fibrosis. CDR3 in DNA: TGCGCCAGCAGTCGCATCAATGAGCAGTTCTTC. Translated: CASSRINEQFF.